This T cell receptor beta chain derives from a study of shared clonotypes between healthy human individuals. The CDR3 length is 19 residues. J lost 0 bases, V lost 5 bases, and 15 bases had no gene match. The germline V gene has CDR1 LNHDA and CDR2 SQIVND (reference sequence). Approximately 30,000 T cell genomes, or 300 to 350 ng DNA, went into unsorted PBMC replicate PCRs. Assay: immunoSEQ multiplex PCR; the TCRdb copy retains only in-frame clones and omits some. The profile covers about 480,000 clones, with approximately 79% appearing a single time and around 12% taken by the ten largest. This chain joins TRBV19 and TRBJ2-2, with 7 bases aligning to TRBD1. This clonotype was sampled from a woman aged 40 to 55 in good health. Some clones in this sample may be carry-over from other donors' samples. Sequencing used PBMCs. In DNA form, the CDR3 reads TGTGCCAGTAGTCTCAGAGCCAATACAGGGGCTTCGAACACCGGGGAGCTGTTTTTT. It specifies CASSLRANTGASNTGELFF.